Listed below are T cell receptor beta chains from one sample, sequenced in a study of naive and memory T cell subsets. One entry per CDR3 protein results from TCRdb running MiXCR on the UMI-ligation and nested PCR reads. The sample yields 140,000 to 150,000 distinct CDR3 sequences, around 15% seen once. The specimen sequenced was naive CD4+ T cells from blood. These receptors came from a human donor in good health. CDR3s include the opening cysteine and the closing phenylalanine or tryptophan. The size entry is marked missing in some rows and otherwise reads once, few, many or a size class.

J gene | V gene | CDR3 length | clone size | CDR3 protein
TRBJ2-1 | TRBV2 | 15 | few | CASSEALGAGNEQFF
TRBJ2-5 | TRBV30 | 13 | once | CAHSTEVRETQYF
TRBJ1-2 | TRBV7-2 | 17 | many | CASSHAPFLGSNYGYTF
TRBJ2-3 | TRBV29-1 | 11 | many | CSVGGSGTQYF
TRBJ1-5 | TRBV24-1 | 12 | - | CATSDLAGGQHF
TRBJ2-3 | TRBV6-2/TRBV6-3 | 11 | few | CASSTPDTQYF
TRBJ2-7 | TRBV6-5 | 15 | few | CASSYSLGQTYEQYF
TRBJ2-7 | TRBV11-2 | 14 | - | CASSLGERSQEQYF
TRBJ1-1 | TRBV7-9 | 16 | - | CASSFIQGQGDTEAFF
TRBJ2-3 | TRBV4-1 | 16 | - | CASSQVAGGRTDTQYF
TRBJ2-1 | TRBV29-1 | 13 | - | CSVVRQAYNEQFF
TRBJ1-2 | TRBV10-1 | 12 | - | CASSPDSGGYTF
TRBJ2-1 | TRBV30 | 15 | - | CAWTPSGLVSGEQFF
TRBJ1-5 | TRBV2 | 14 | few | CASSESGARQPQHF
TRBJ2-5 | TRBV5-1 | 14 | - | CASPLTRYQETQYF
TRBJ2-1 | TRBV7-2 | 15 | many | CASSKGPGAFNEQFF
TRBJ2-3 | TRBV18 | 13 | few | CASSPIPTDTQYF
TRBJ2-1 | TRBV5-6 | 17 | - | CASSRRTSGNSYNEQFF
TRBJ1-5 | TRBV28 | 17 | few | CASSFFSGPYSNQPQHF
TRBJ2-7 | TRBV12-3/TRBV12-4 | 15 | few | CASSLRTGQGYEQYF
TRBJ2-7 | TRBV20-1 | 15 | few | CSARDDGGMTYEQYF
TRBJ1-1 | TRBV12-3/TRBV12-4 | 14 | - | CASTLGIRPGAPFF
TRBJ1-6 | TRBV6-1 | 15 | few | CASREGQINNSPLHF
TRBJ2-7 | TRBV4-1 | 17 | - | CASSQSQIPFSRSEQYF
TRBJ1-4 | TRBV20-1 | 13 | few | CSAQGGRGEKLFF
TRBJ2-2 | TRBV5-6 | 14 | few | CASSSRAARGELFF
TRBJ2-5 | TRBV5-1 | 14 | - | CASTVGTTQETQYF
TRBJ2-1 | TRBV2 | 14 | - | CASSGETNYNEQFF
TRBJ2-6 | TRBV29-1 | 19 | - | CSAEVVGQDISSGANVLTF
TRBJ2-5 | TRBV25-1 | 14 | few | CASSEGSVGRTQYF
TRBJ2-3 | TRBV6-5 | 16 | few | CASSLGLASSTDTQYF
TRBJ2-1 | TRBV4-2 | 18 | few | CASSQDQLTSGRASEQFF
TRBJ2-7 | TRBV30 | 13 | few | CAWNIGITSEQYF
TRBJ1-2 | TRBV4-1 | 17 | - | CASSQEITRGQRYGYTF
TRBJ2-1 | TRBV4-1 | 14 | many | CASSQVGGIAEQFF
TRBJ1-2 | TRBV7-9 | 14 | - | CASSFGTANYGYTF
TRBJ2-3 | TRBV28 | 16 | few | CASSMTSGRYTDTQYF
TRBJ1-1 | TRBV28 | 12 | - | CAGGRPNTEAFF
TRBJ1-1 | TRBV19 | 17 | - | CASTPGGWTGMNTEAFF
TRBJ1-1 | TRBV18 | 12 | - | CASSRLNTEAFF
TRBJ2-1 | TRBV7-9 | 14 | few | CASSPGTGYNEQFF
TRBJ2-5 | TRBV25-1 | 14 | few | CASSTPTAQETQYF
TRBJ1-2 | TRBV12-3/TRBV12-4 | 13 | few | CASSRGGPYGYTF
TRBJ2-5 | TRBV20-1 | 14 | - | CSATTSGRGETQYF
TRBJ2-2 | TRBV11-2 | 12 | few | CASRRRTGELFF